This section outlines one TCR beta chain sequence together with its context. No antigen is known for it. Roughly 100,000 TCR templates per sample were assayed. Repertoires were generated with immunoSEQ multiplex PCR, while TCRdb's copy carries only in-frame clones and drops some. The data contain approximately 94,000 clones, 93% of them singletons. The data were obtained in a study of siplizumab effects on memory and regulatory T cells. The V gene lost 6 bases and the J gene lost 4 bases, with 10 bases spanning the gap. Germline V gene lookup returns CDR1 SQVTM and CDR2 ANQGSEA. The CDR3 runs to 12 residues. Study-wide results and caveats: Alloreactive sequences traceable to unstimulated CD4+ memory cells were significantly reduced by siplizumab. The suppressive capacity of proliferating Tregs from siplizumab cultures remained unconfirmed.

The material sequenced was CD8+ T cells sorted from blood. The chain joins TRBV29-1 to TRBJ1-3, with D possibly matching TRBD1 (5 bases). This TCR came from a human donor in good health. The CDR3 spells CSVPEGGNTIYF. CDR3 in DNA: TGCAGCGTCCCCGAGGGGGGAAACACCATATATTTT.